The entry below gives a single T cell receptor beta chain sequence along with its context. In germline, CDR1 is MNHEY, CDR2 SVGEGT. CDR3 length: 15 amino acids. V trimming: 7 bases; J trimming: 3 bases; junction bases outside the gene matches: 10. The data derive from a study of Graves' ophthalmopathy and Graves' hyperthyroidism. RNA served as the template for amplifying TCR beta CDR3 regions. HTBI primers were employed in first-round RT-PCR, then a second-round multiplex PCR followed. A single record per CDR3 protein comes from TCRdb applying MiXCR to the multiplex PCR reads. The sample lists 400,000 to 500,000 distinct CDR3 sequences, around 21% occurring once.

Sequenced material: peripheral blood. This TCR derives from a woman aged 18-29 years with stable Graves' hyperthyroidism. This chain connects TRBV6-2 or TRBV6-3 to TRBJ1-2; TRBD1 agrees at 8 bases. The CDR3 DNA is TGTGCCAGCAACCCTGTGGACAGGGAACACTATGGCTACACCTTC. This translates into CASNPVDREHYGYTF.